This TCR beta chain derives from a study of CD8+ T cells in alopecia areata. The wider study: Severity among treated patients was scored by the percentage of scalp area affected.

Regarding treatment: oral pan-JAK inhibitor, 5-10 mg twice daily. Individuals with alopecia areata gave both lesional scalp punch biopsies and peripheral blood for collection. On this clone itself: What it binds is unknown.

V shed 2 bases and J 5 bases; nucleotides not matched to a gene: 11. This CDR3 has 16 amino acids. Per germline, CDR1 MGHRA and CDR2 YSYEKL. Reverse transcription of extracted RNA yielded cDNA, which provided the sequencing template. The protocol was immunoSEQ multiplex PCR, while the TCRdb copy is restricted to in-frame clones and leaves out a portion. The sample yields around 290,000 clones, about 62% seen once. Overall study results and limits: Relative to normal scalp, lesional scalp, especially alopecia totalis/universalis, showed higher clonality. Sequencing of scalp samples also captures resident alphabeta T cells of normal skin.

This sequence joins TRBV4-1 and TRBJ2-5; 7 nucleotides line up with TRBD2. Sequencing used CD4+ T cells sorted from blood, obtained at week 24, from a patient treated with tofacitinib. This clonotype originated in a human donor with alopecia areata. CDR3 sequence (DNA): TGCGCCAGCAGCCAACGGGTGGCGGGGGAGGTCGAGACCCAGTACTTC. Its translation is CASSQRVAGEVETQYF.